A single sample is the source of the 9 T cell receptor beta chains below, sequenced in a study of T cell responses to AZD1222 COVID-19 vaccine. Here immunoSEQ multiplex PCR was the method, and the copy in TCRdb shows in-frame clones only, minus some. The profile shows around 200,000 clones, 90% to 95% of them singletons. This specimen consisted of peripheral blood, obtained 28 days after the second AZD1222 dose. These receptors originate from an adult who received the AZD1222 COVID-19 vaccine.

The J gene is TRBJ2-4, the V gene TRBV11-3, with D unresolved. Looked up from germline, CDR1 is SGHNT and CDR2 is YENEEA. With 1 base removed from V and 1 base from J, the gap between germline ends came to 8 bases. This CDR3 has 15 residues. Here the CDR3 reads CASSLVSGAKNIQYF. In DNA, the CDR3 is TGTGCCAGCAGCTTAGTGTCTGGGGCCAAAAACATTCAGTACTTC.

The chain couples TRBV28 to TRBJ1-2, with D unclear. The germline V and J ends were trimmed by 4 bases and 7 bases, with 10 bases remaining between them. Germline CDR1 reads MDHEN; CDR2 reads SYDVKM. The CDR3 runs to 12 residues. The CDR3 here is CASSSGVSGYTF. The CDR3 DNA is TGTGCCAGCAGTTCTGGTGTGAGTGGCTACACCTTC.

This chain uses TRBV7-9 with TRBJ1-6; D is ambiguous. The germline V gene has CDR1 SEHNR and CDR2 FQNEAQ (reference sequence). The ends were cut back, 5 bases at V and 6 bases at J, with 11 bases in the middle. The CDR3 has 14 residues. The CDR3 region has the DNA TGTGCCAGCAGCCCCACCGGGTTTAATTCACCCCTCCACTTT. As protein: CASSPTGFNSPLHF.

The CDR3 bases are TGTGCCAGCAGCTCAACTGGGGCCCGCTCCTACAATGAGCAGTTCTTC. This encodes CASSSTGARSYNEQFF. The J gene is TRBJ2-1, the V gene TRBV7-9; D may be TRBD1 (5 bases). Looked up from germline, CDR1 is SEHNR and CDR2 is FQNEAQ (reference sequence). The CDR3 covers 16 residues. Trimming removed 4 bases at V and 0 bases at J, with 13 bases between.

The chain combines TRBV6-6 with TRBJ1-5; D might be TRBD1 (5 bases). The CDR3 loop spans 14 amino acids. Germline CDR1 is MNHNY and CDR2 is SVGAGI (reference sequence). Between the trimmed V and J ends, which lost 0 bases and 7 bases, there was a span of 10 bases. The DNA of the CDR3 is TGTGCCAGCAGTTACTCTCAGGGAGCCCAGCCCCAGCATTTT. Amino acid sequence: CASSYSQGAQPQHF.

The CDR3 sequence is CASSAMYPGNTIYF. CDR3 DNA sequence: TGTGCCAGCAGCGCGATGTACCCTGGAAACACCATATATTTT. The rearrangement uses TRBV6-5 and TRBJ1-3; D remains unclear. The CDR3 is 14 residues long. V was clipped by 6 bases and J by 2 bases, with 11 bases between them. Germline-derived CDR1 and CDR2 are MNHEY and SVGAGI.

The chain is built from TRBV5-6 and TRBJ2-3; 7 nucleotides align to TRBD2. Germline lookup yields CDR1 SGHDT and CDR2 YYEEEE. Losses at the gene ends were 5 bases for V and 6 bases for J; bases not matched to a gene: 3. CDR3 length equals 12 residues. CDR3 protein: CASSTGGDTQYF. The CDR3 coding sequence is TGTGCCAGCAGTACCGGGGGGGATACGCAGTATTTT.

V gene TRBV5-1 combines with J gene TRBJ2-5, with D maybe TRBD2 (6 bases). The V gene lost 5 bases and the J gene lost 5 bases, with 13 bases spanning the gap. CDR3 size: 13 residues. The germline CDR1 and CDR2 sequences are SGHRS and YFSETQ. CDR3 sequence (DNA): TGCGCCAGCAGACCGGGGGAGAGGGAGACCCAGTACTTC. This codes for CASRPGERETQYF.

V gene TRBV5-8 combines with J gene TRBJ2-3; 10 positions agree with TRBD1. V was clipped by 4 bases and J by 0 bases; unmatched bases: 5. Germline V gene lookup returns CDR1 SGHTS and CDR2 YDEGEE. This CDR3 has 16 amino acids. The CDR3 loop reads CASSPGTGVSTDTQYF. As DNA, the CDR3 is TGTGCCAGCAGCCCAGGGACAGGGGTCAGCACAGATACGCAGTATTTT.